This T cell receptor beta chain stems from a study of OX40 agonist ivuxolimab in advanced cancers. For the study at large: The patients received ivuxolimab by intravenous route every 2 weeks at 0.01 to 10 mg/kg. Broader study findings: CD8+ T cells showed, on average, more clonal expansion than CD4+ cells.

V dropped 6 bases and J dropped 7 bases, with 9 bases sitting between them. CDR1 is SNHLY and CDR2 is FYNNEI in the germline V gene. The CDR3 has 11 amino acids. In regard to this clone: The antigen is unknown.

Repertoires were generated with immunoSEQ multiplex PCR, while TCRdb's copy carries only in-frame clones and drops some. The sample gives approximately 23,000 clones, 65% to 90% of which show up once; roughly 16% is in the top ten. The rearrangement joins TRBV2 to TRBJ1-1; unclear D gene. This receptor was obtained from an adult with an advanced solid tumor such as melanoma, head and neck, liver or kidney cancer. Sequenced here: CD4+ or CD8+ T cells sorted from blood, sampled in a trial of the OX40 agonist ivuxolimab. Here the CDR3 reads CASRGGFEAFF. CDR3 nucleotides: TGTGCCAGCAGGGGAGGGTTTGAAGCTTTCTTT. Supplemented by reference TRBV2 and TRBJ1-1, the full variable domain reads EPEVTQTPSHQVTQMGQEVILRCVPISNHLYFYWYRQILGQKVEFLVSFYNNEISEKSEIFDDQFSVERPDGSNFTLKIRSTKLEDSAMYFCASRGGFEAFFGQGTRLTVV.